Following are 13 T cell receptor beta chains from one sample sequenced in a study of T-cell reconstitution after alpha-beta-depleted transplantation in children. Molecular barcoding with unique molecular identifiers was used for the TCRbeta library. TCRdb re-analysed the PCR reads in MiXCR, keeping a single row per CDR3 protein. In the table there are approximately 93,000 distinct CDR3 sequences, approximately 9.2% of which are singletons. This material consisted of PBMCs from the stem cell graft donor, taken from the stem cell graft. These receptors originate from a human donor who donated a stem cell graft to a child with congenital amegakaryocytic thrombocytopenia.

This clonotype occurred many times. The rearrangement uses TRBV20-1 and TRBJ2-3, with a weak D call TRBD2 (6 bases). The CDR3 spans 12 residues. With 6 bases removed from V and 6 bases from J, the gap between germline ends came to 13 bases. Germline CDR1 is DFQATT and CDR2 is SNEGSKA (reference sequence). CDR3 region: CSALGGFDTQYF. For the CDR3, the DNA is TGCAGTGCCCTCGGGGGATTTGATACGCAGTATTTT.

The chain joins TRBV5-1 to TRBJ1-3, with unresolved D. CDR1 and CDR2 from the germline V gene are SGHRS and YFSETQ. The CDR3 contains 14 residues. Trimming stripped 0 bases from V and 4 bases from J, with 8 bases between. The CDR3 here is CASSLESEGNTIYF. CDR3 coding DNA: TGCGCCAGCAGCTTGGAAAGTGAGGGAAACACCATATATTTT. Filled out from reference TRBV5-1 and TRBJ1-3, the complete variable domain reads KAGVTQTPRYLIKTRGQQVTLSCSPISGHRSVSWYQQTPGQGLQFLFEYFSETQRNKGNFPGRFSGRQFSNSRSEMNVSTLELGDSALYLCASSLESEGNTIYFGEGSWLTVV.

This clonotype was observed many times. The genes are TRBV20-1 and TRBJ2-5, with 7 nucleotides matching TRBD2. V lost 0 bases, J lost 9 bases, and 4 bases stayed unmatched. The germline gives CDR1 DFQATT, CDR2 SNEGSKA (reference sequence). The CDR3 runs to 12 residues. The CDR3 nucleotides read TGCAGTGCTAGAGAGTCAGGGAGGGCCCAGTACTTC. Translating it yields CSARESGRAQYF.

A word on this clonotype: At one end, the junction sequence differs from germline, possibly due to a read error. The chain combines TRBV20-1 with TRBJ1-3, with D possibly TRBD1 on 6 matching bases. The germline V gene has CDR1 DFQATT and CDR2 SNEGSKA (reference sequence). The CDR3 extends over 16 amino acids. Here the CDR3 DNA reads TGCTGTGCTAGACCCCGGGGGGCAACTGCTCGAAACACCATATATTTT. Its translation is CCARPRGATARNTIYF.

There are many counts of this clonotype. This sequence joins TRBV5-1 and TRBJ2-4; D remains unclear. With 3 bases removed from V and 4 bases from J, the gap between germline ends came to 5 bases. Per germline, CDR1 SGHRS and CDR2 YFSETQ. This CDR3 comprises 12 residues. CDR3 protein: CASSYRKNIQYF. DNA for the CDR3: TGCGCCAGCAGCTACAGAAAAAACATTCAGTACTTC.

This clonotype was counted many times. V gene TRBV5-1 combines with J gene TRBJ2-1, with TRBD2 matching 13 bases. Trimming took 1 base from V and 7 from J; bases not matched to a gene: 14. This CDR3 spans 19 amino acids. The V gene's germline CDR1 is SGHRS and CDR2 YFSETQ. The CDR3, as DNA: TGCGCCAGCAGCTTGCCAATTTCGGGACTAGCGGGAAGTGTGAATGAGCAGTTCTTC. It translates to CASSLPISGLAGSVNEQFF.

There are many counts of this clonotype. The rearrangement uses TRBV12-3 or TRBV12-4 and TRBJ1-1; tentatively, D is TRBD1 (5 bases). There are 13 residues in the CDR3. V lost 6 bases and J lost 5, with 13 bases in between. The CDR3 nucleotides are TGTGCCAGCAGCCTAAACGGGGGGACTGAAGCTTTCTTT. This translates into CASSLNGGTEAFF.

At least ten counts were recorded for this clonotype. The chain couples TRBV19 to TRBJ1-5; D uncertain. The CDR3 contains 15 residues. Germline CDR1 is LNHDA and CDR2 is SQIVND (reference sequence). The ends were cut back, 1 base at V and 5 bases at J, with 12 bases in the middle. CDR3 sequence (DNA): TGTGCCAGTAGTATAGCGGCCAGGCACGATCAGCCCCAGCATTTT. Translation gives CASSIAARHDQPQHF.

This clonotype was observed many times. The chain is built from TRBV5-1 and TRBJ1-1, with 7 bases lining up with TRBD1. Losses at the gene ends were 0 bases for V and 5 bases for J; bases not matched to a gene: 4. This CDR3 has 14 amino acids. In germline, CDR1 is SGHRS, CDR2 YFSETQ. Here the CDR3 DNA reads TGCGCCAGCAGCTTGGACAGGGGTTGGACTGAAGCTTTCTTT. Residues: CASSLDRGWTEAFF.

This clonotype has ten or more counts. The chain is built from TRBV5-1 and TRBJ2-3, with 11 positions matching TRBD1. Unmatched junction bases numbered 3, after V lost 4 bases and J lost 5 bases. Germline CDR1 is SGHRS and CDR2 is YFSETQ. The CDR3 totals 14 residues. In nucleotides, the CDR3 is TGCGCCAGCAGCAGGACAGGGGGCCAAGATACGCAGTATTTT. Translated: CASSRTGGQDTQYF.

The chain recombines TRBV27 with TRBJ2-7; the match to TRBD2 covers 11 bases. After removal of 4 bases from V and 0 bases from J, the junction contained 5 bases not matched to a gene. Germline CDR1 and CDR2: MNHEY and SMNVEV (reference sequence). The CDR3 spans 16 residues. The CDR3 spells CASSSAGLAVSYEQYF. CDR3 DNA: TGTGCCAGCAGTTCAGCGGGACTAGCGGTCTCCTACGAGCAGTACTTC.

In this sample, this clonotype turned up many times. DNA of the CDR3: TGTGCCAGCAGTTCCTTAAGAAACAGGGGGCAACACATTCAGTACTTC. Translating gives CASSSLRNRGQHIQYF. V is TRBV6-5 and J is TRBJ2-4; 9 bases are shared with TRBD1. V dropped 4 bases and J dropped 8; count of bases not matched to a gene: 12. The germline V gene has CDR1 MNHEY and CDR2 SVGAGI. The CDR3 consists of 16 residues.

This clonotype has at least ten counts. The rearrangement joins TRBV20-1 to TRBJ2-3, with 7 bases that match TRBD1. V lost 5 bases to trimming and J lost 3 bases; unmatched junction nucleotides: 8. CDR3 length: 14 amino acids. Germline CDR1 DFQATT, CDR2 SNEGSKA (reference sequence). In nucleotides, the CDR3 is TGCAGTGCTGAAGACCGACAGGGAACAGATACGCAGTATTTT. It encodes CSAEDRQGTDTQYF.